These 2 T cell receptor beta chains share one sample of origin, sequenced in a study of blood T cells in healthy people across ages. Together with a sample-barcoded 5' primer, a J-beta primer mix was included in a second PCR lasting about 6 to 11 cycles. TCRdb independently ran MiXCR on the 5' RACE reads; one entry per CDR3 protein. The table has 1.4 million to 1.5 million distinct CDR3 sequences, roughly 45% seen once; the top ten hold roughly 8.2%. Sequencing was carried out using blood. The receptors here all came from a woman aged 18 to 35 in good health.

The chain combines TRBV5-8 with TRBJ2-3, with 9 bases aligning to TRBD2. CDR3 size: 19 residues. Germline-derived CDR1 and CDR2 are SGHTS and YDEGEE. The trim removed 0 bases at V and 2 bases at J, leaving 13 bases unmatched. The CDR3 DNA follows: TGTGCCAGCAGCTTGGTGATGCTGGCGGCGGGAGGGTACACAGATACGCAGTATTTT. Residues: CASSLVMLAAGGYTDTQYF.

This chain links TRBV25-1 with TRBJ2-6, with 7 bases lining up with TRBD2. The CDR3 runs 17 residues. Losses at the gene ends were 4 bases for V and 0 bases for J; bases not matched to a gene: 6. Germline loops: CDR1 MGHDK, CDR2 SYGVNS. The CDR3 nucleotides read TGTGCCAGCAGTGCCCGGGGGGTTAACTCTGGGGCCAACGTCCTGACTTTC. Encoded protein: CASSARGVNSGANVLTF.